This T cell receptor (beta chain) appears in the sequencing data of a study of spatial heterogeneity in lung cancer. TCRdb reprocessed the 5' RACE reads with MiXCR, giving one entry per CDR3 protein. There are about 30,000 distinct CDR3 sequences in the sample; 7.5% to 9.5% occur only once, and roughly 34% lies in the top ten. V lost 0 bases and J lost 1, with 7 bases in between. CDR1 is LGHDT, CDR2 YNNKEL, per germline (reference sequence). The CDR3 contains 14 residues. This clonotype has a handful of counts. Specified time point: sample taken at primary tumor resection. Material for sequencing was whole RNA from tumor, nontumor lung or frozen PBMC, left unsorted.

Sample: PBMCs, taken at surgery. This TCR was recovered from a female donor with early-stage non-small cell lung cancer. The chain combines TRBV3-1 with TRBJ2-7; perhaps D is TRBD1 or TRBD2 (5 bases each). DNA of the CDR3: TGTGCCAGCAGCCAAGACTGGGGGTCCTACGAGCAGTACTTC. As protein: CASSQDWGSYEQYF.